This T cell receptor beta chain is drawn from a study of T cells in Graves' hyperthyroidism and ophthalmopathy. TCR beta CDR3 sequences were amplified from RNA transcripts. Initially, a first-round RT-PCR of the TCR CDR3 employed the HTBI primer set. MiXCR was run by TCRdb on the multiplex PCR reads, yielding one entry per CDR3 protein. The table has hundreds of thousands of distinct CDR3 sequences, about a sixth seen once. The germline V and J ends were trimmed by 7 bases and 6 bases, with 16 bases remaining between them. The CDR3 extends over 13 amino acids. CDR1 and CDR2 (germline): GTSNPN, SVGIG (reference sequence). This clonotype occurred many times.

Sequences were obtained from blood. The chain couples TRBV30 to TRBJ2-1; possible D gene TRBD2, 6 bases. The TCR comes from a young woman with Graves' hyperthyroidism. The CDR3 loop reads CASKKEGRNEQFF. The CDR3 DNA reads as TGTGCCTCTAAAAAGGAGGGACGCAATGAGCAGTTCTTC.